This entry features one T cell receptor beta chain sequence. Clones were sequenced by immunoSEQ multiplex PCR, and TCRdb holds only the in-frame ones, with some missing. Here the sample spans around 220,000 clones, about 80% being singletons. Germline CDR1 and CDR2: SGHTS and YDEGEE. This CDR3 has 17 amino acids. The V end was cut by 3 bases, the J end by 6 bases, with 22 bases between. These data originate in a study of blood T cell repertoires in COVID-19. The overall study: Collection of acute and convalescent COVID-19 samples took place in the United States, Italy and Spain. The cDNA or gDNA used as material had been derived from T cells, B-cell-depleted T cells, or PBMCs.

The sequencing sample was made of peripheral blood. The gene calls are TRBV5-8 and TRBJ1-5; perhaps TRBD1 as D (5 bases). This sequence originates from an elderly woman with active or convalescent COVID-19. CDR3 region: CASSSDPAYRRGQPQHF. In nucleotides, the CDR3 is TGTGCCAGCAGCTCAGATCCGGCCTACCGAAGGGGTCAGCCCCAGCATTTT.